The rows below give T cell receptor beta chains drawn from one sample of a study of blood T cell repertoires in COVID-19. The protocol was immunoSEQ multiplex PCR, while the TCRdb copy is restricted to in-frame clones and leaves out a portion. The data hold tens of thousands of clones, with over 70% observed a single time. The sample comprised peripheral blood. The receptors were sampled from an elderly man with active or convalescent COVID-19. The CDR3 runs from the conserved cysteine through the conserved F or W. A D gene is named only where the DNA matches it firmly. Not every row has a clone size; where given, it reads once, few, many or a size class.

few,TRBJ2-1,TRBD2,TRBV27,TGTGCCAGCAGTCCCGGACTAGTTCAGTTCTTC,CASSPGLVQFF
.,TRBJ1-1,TRBD1,TRBV9,TGTGCCAGCAGCGCCTCCGGGACAGGGGGCGAGGTAGCTTTCTTT,CASSASGTGGEVAFF
.,TRBJ2-5,.,TRBV4-3,TGCGCCAGCAGCCAAGATCGAGGTTTCCAAGAGACCCAGTACTTC,CASSQDRGFQETQYF
.,TRBJ2-4,TRBD1,TRBV9,TGTGCCAGCAGCGGAAGGACAGGGAAAAACATTCAGTACTTC,CASSGRTGKNIQYF
.,TRBJ1-4,.,TRBV6-5,TGTGCCAGCAGCACCCGCGGGGAGGGTGAAAAACTGTTTTTT,CASSTRGEGEKLFF
.,TRBJ1-1,TRBD1,TRBV11-2,TGTGCCAGCAGCCTAGGGCGGACAGGGGGATGGAACACTGAAGCTTTCTTT,CASSLGRTGGWNTEAFF
.,TRBJ1-5,.,TRBV19,TGTGCCAGTACCTCCAAACAGGTAAATCAGCCCCAGCATTTT,CASTSKQVNQPQHF
few,TRBJ1-5,TRBD1,TRBV4-2,TGTGCCAGCAGCCGGACAGGCCGCGGGGAACAGCCCCAGCATTTT,CASSRTGRGEQPQHF
.,TRBJ2-2,TRBD1,TRBV29-1,TGCAGCGTTCGGGGACAGGGGGGTACCGGGGAGCTGTTTTTT,CSVRGQGGTGELFF
.,TRBJ2-3,TRBD1,TRBV15,TGTGCCACCAGCCGCCAAACAGGGGACACAGATACGCAGTATTTT,CATSRQTGDTDTQYF
once,TRBJ2-1,.,TRBV29-1,TGCAGCGTTGAAACAGTTTACGTTCCCAATGAGCAGTTCTTC,CSVETVYVPNEQFF
.,TRBJ2-1,.,TRBV5-6,TGTGCCAGCAGCCCGGGGTGGGCGAGAAACAATGAGCAGTTCTTC,CASSPGWARNNEQFF
.,TRBJ2-2,TRBD2,TRBV9,TGCCCCCCCCGCCACCCCAGGCGGGGGGGCCGGGCCGGGGAGCTGTTTTTT,CPPRHPRRGGRAGELFF
.,TRBJ2-7,.,TRBV11-2,TGTGCCAGCAGCTTACTGACTAGACGCGAGCAGTACTTC,CASSLLTRREQYF
few,TRBJ1-6,TRBD1,TRBV7-3,TGTGCCAGCAGCTCGATAATTCAGTTACGACAGGGAGAAAATTCACCCCTCCACTTT,CASSSIIQLRQGENSPLHF
.,TRBJ2-1,TRBD1,TRBV6-5,TGTGCCAGCAGCGTCGACAGGGGGATCTACAATGAGCAGTTCTTC,CASSVDRGIYNEQFF
.,TRBJ1-2,TRBD1,TRBV18,TGTGCCAGCTCAACCCAACCGACAGGGGCGAACTATGGCTACACCTTC,CASSTQPTGANYGYTF
.,TRBJ1-6,.,TRBV6-5,TGTGCCAGCAGCGCTATCCTAAATTCACCCCTCCACTTT,CASSAILNSPLHF
.,TRBJ2-3,.,TRBV4-3,TGCGCCAGCAGCCAAGATTGGACAGCAGCCACAGATACGCAGTATTTT,CASSQDWTAATDTQYF
few,TRBJ1-2,.,TRBV7-9,TGTGCCAGCAGCTTAGCGTACCAGGACAGAAACTATGGCTACACCTTC,CASSLAYQDRNYGYTF
few,TRBJ1-2,TRBD1,TRBV12-3/TRBV12-4,TGTGCCAGCAGAGACAGGGTCTATGGCTACACCTTC,CASRDRVYGYTF
.,TRBJ1-2,.,TRBV28,TGTGCCAGCAGTCTAGGGGGTTTAGATGGCTACACCTTC,CASSLGGLDGYTF
.,TRBJ1-5,TRBD1,TRBV30,TGTGCCTGGAGTGCGATGACAGGGGGCGGTCAGCCCCAGCATTTT,CAWSAMTGGGQPQHF
.,TRBJ1-2,.,TRBV10-3,TGTGCCATCAGTGACCCCGGGCGGGCCGAAGCTAACTATGGCTACACCTTC,CAISDPGRAEANYGYTF
.,TRBJ2-7,.,TRBV7-2,TGTGCCAGCAGCTTAACAGCCTACGAGCAGTACTTC,CASSLTAYEQYF
.,TRBJ2-1,.,TRBV11-3,TGTGCCAGCAGCTTTGGGGGCTGGAATGAGCAGTTCTTC,CASSFGGWNEQFF
.,TRBJ2-1,.,TRBV7-6,TGTGCCAGCAGCGGCGAGGTAGCGGTCTACAATGAGCAGTTCTTC,CASSGEVAVYNEQFF
.,TRBJ2-7,.,TRBV7-8,TGTGCCAGCAGCTTAGCAACGGGCCCAGTTGGGAGGTCCTACGAGCAGTACTTC,CASSLATGPVGRSYEQYF
.,TRBJ2-7,TRBD1,TRBV11-2,TGTGCCAGCAGCTCCGGGACAGGGGTTGGAGAGCAGTACTTC,CASSSGTGVGEQYF
.,TRBJ2-5,TRBD1,TRBV5-1,TGCGCCAGCAGCTCTCGCCCAGGGGGAGAGACCCAGTACTTC,CASSSRPGGETQYF
few,TRBJ2-7,.,TRBV6-6,TGTGCCAGCAGGGACTTCAAGTCGGGCGAGCAGTACTTC,CASRDFKSGEQYF
.,TRBJ2-7,.,TRBV6-9,TGTGCCAGCAGTCTTATTCGTGTGAGGGTTCCCCCATGGTTGGACTACGAGCAGTACTTC,CASSLIRVRVPPWLDYEQYF
.,TRBJ1-4,TRBD1,TRBV6-5,TGTGCCAGCAGGGAGACAGGGGGGAATGAAAAACTGTTTTTT,CASRETGGNEKLFF
.,TRBJ1-2,TRBD1,TRBV9,TGTGCCAGCAGCCCAGGGGGGCTTTCGAGCTATGGCTACACCTTC,CASSPGGLSSYGYTF
few,TRBJ1-1,.,TRBV4-1,TGCGCCAGCAGCCAAGATATGGGGGGAGTTTACACTGAAGCTTTCTTT,CASSQDMGGVYTEAFF
.,TRBJ1-4,.,TRBV7-9,TGTGCCAGCAGCTTACAGGGGCCGGCTAATGAAAAACTGTTTTTT,CASSLQGPANEKLFF
few,TRBJ1-5,TRBD1,TRBV29-1,TGCAGCGTAGGACAGGGGGATCAGCCCCAGCATTTT,CSVGQGDQPQHF
.,TRBJ1-1,.,TRBV7-3,TGTGCCAGCAGCTCCAACTCACGGGTGAACACTGAAGCTTTCTTT,CASSSNSRVNTEAFF
.,TRBJ2-7,.,TRBV18,TGTGCCAGCTCACCAATACAGGAACTGTACGAGCAGTACTTC,CASSPIQELYEQYF
few,TRBJ2-7,TRBD1,TRBV30,TGTGCCTGGACAGGGGGATACGAGCAGTACTTC,CAWTGGYEQYF
.,TRBJ2-5,.,TRBV5-1,TGCGCCAGCAGCTTTGGTGACGTACTAGGGGGAGAGACCCAGTACTTC,CASSFGDVLGGETQYF
.,TRBJ2-5,TRBD2,TRBV6-5,TGTGCCAGCAGTATGGGGACTAGCGGAAAAGAGACCCAGTACTTC,CASSMGTSGKETQYF
.,TRBJ2-7,TRBD2,TRBV10-3,TGTGCCATCAGTGCCAGCGGGGGGTTCTCCTACGAGCAGTACTTC,CAISASGGFSYEQYF
.,TRBJ1-4,TRBD1,TRBV20-1,TGCAGTGCTAGTTTGACAGGGCACGAAAAACTGTTTTTT,CSASLTGHEKLFF
.,TRBJ2-2,TRBD1,TRBV5-1,TGCGCCAGCAGCACAACACGACAGGGCGGCGGGGAGCTGTTTTTT,CASSTTRQGGGELFF
.,TRBJ2-5,TRBD1,TRBV9,TGTGCCAGCAGCGAATATGACAGGGCGTCGGGGACCCAGTACTTC,CASSEYDRASGTQYF
.,TRBJ1-1,.,TRBV7-2,TGTGCCAGCAGCTTTTATCGCACTGAAGCTTTCTTT,CASSFYRTEAFF
once,TRBJ1-5,.,TRBV6-5,TGTGCCAGTCTTCCAAGGGGCGGAAGCAATCAGCCCCAGCATTTT,CASLPRGGSNQPQHF
.,TRBJ1-6,TRBD1,TRBV4-1,TGCGCCAGCAGCCAGGCGCACAGGGGGGATTCACCCCTCCACTTT,CASSQAHRGDSPLHF
.,TRBJ2-3,TRBD2,TRBV30,TGTGCCTCGCGGGAGGGCGGCACAGATACGCAGTATTTT,CASREGGTDTQYF
.,TRBJ2-3,TRBD2,TRBV4-1,TGCGCCAGCAGCCAAGATCCGGCAGGGAGGGTTACGCAGTATTTT,CASSQDPAGRVTQYF
.,TRBJ1-5,.,TRBV6-2/TRBV6-3,TGTGCCAGCAGTTTCGTTCCGGCCAGGGCCAATCAGCCCCAGCATTTT,CASSFVPARANQPQHF
.,TRBJ1-2,.,TRBV4-1,TGCGCCAGCAGCCAAGGATCGGTATTAGACTATGGCTACACCTTC,CASSQGSVLDYGYTF
few,TRBJ2-1,.,TRBV2,TGTGCCAGCATCCCGAGACTCAACTACAATGAGCAGTTCTTC,CASIPRLNYNEQFF
.,TRBJ2-3,.,TRBV7-2,TGTGCCAGCAGCCCAACGAGGGATACGCAGTATTTT,CASSPTRDTQYF